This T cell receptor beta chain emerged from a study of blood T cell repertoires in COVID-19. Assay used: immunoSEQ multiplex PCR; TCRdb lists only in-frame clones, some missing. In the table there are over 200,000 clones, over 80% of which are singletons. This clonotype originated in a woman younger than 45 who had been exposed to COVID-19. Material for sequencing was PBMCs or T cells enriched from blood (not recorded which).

CDR3 region: CASSPLDRLNTEAFF. Written as DNA, the CDR3 is TGCGCCAGCAGCCCCCTGGACAGATTGAACACTGAAGCTTTCTTT. This rearrangement joins TRBV5-1 to TRBJ1-1; TRBD1 is a possible D gene (6 bases). Germline V CDR1 and CDR2: SGHRS, YFSETQ. Trimming took 4 bases from V and 0 from J, leaving 13 bases between them. The CDR3 spans 15 residues.